This T cell receptor (beta chain) was documented in a study of beta chain features in type 1 diabetes. Study-wide points: Cells with high TCR expression could be over-represented by cDNA sequencing.

Reverse transcription of all isolated RNA meant that expressed TCRB transcripts were sequenced. Sequencing was performed with immunoSEQ multiplex PCR; in TCRdb, only in-frame clones are kept and a portion is missing. The table lists about 250,000 clones, approximately 14% of them singletons. CD45RO/CCR7/CD25/CD127/CD95/CD27 staining was used to isolate CD4+ naive, central memory, regulatory and stem cell-like memory cells by sorting. Populations isolated by sorting all had purity greater than 95%. With 5 bases removed from V and 2 bases from J, the gap between germline ends came to 12 bases. This CDR3 has 15 amino acids. Germline V gene data show CDR1 as MGHRA and CDR2 as YSYEKL. This clone was observed a few times. Its antigen is unidentified.

The sample taken for sequencing was naive CD4+ T cells from blood. The chain has TRBV4-1 and TRBJ1-4, with D unresolved. The receptor was derived from a woman aged 40-49 years in good health. The CDR3 region is CASSLSRSTNEKLFF. The CDR3 DNA reads as TGCGCCAGCAGCTTGAGTCGGTCCACTAATGAAAAACTGTTTTTT.